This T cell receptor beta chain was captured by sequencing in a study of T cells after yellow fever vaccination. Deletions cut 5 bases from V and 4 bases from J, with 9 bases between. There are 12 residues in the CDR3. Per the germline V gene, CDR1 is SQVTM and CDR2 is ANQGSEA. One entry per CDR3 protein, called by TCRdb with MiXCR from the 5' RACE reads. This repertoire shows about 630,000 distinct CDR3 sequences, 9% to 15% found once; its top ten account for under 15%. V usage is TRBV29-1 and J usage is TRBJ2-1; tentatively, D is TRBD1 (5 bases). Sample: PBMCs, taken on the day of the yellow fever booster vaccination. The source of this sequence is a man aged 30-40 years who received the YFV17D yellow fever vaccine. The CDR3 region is CSVQDKYNEQFF. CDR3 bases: TGCAGCGTTCAGGACAAATACAATGAGCAGTTCTTC.